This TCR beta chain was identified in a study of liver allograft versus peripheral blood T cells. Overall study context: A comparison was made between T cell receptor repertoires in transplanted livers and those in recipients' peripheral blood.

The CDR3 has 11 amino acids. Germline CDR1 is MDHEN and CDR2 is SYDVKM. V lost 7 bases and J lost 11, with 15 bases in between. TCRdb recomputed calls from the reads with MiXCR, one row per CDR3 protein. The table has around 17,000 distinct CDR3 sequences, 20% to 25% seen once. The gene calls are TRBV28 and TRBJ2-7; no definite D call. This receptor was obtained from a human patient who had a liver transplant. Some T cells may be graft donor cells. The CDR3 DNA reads TGTGCCAGCAAGGGCCCGCTTGAGGAGTACTTC. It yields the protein CASKGPLEEYF. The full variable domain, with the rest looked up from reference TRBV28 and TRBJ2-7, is DVKVTQSSRYLVKRTGEKVFLECVQDMDHENMFWYRQDPGLGLRLIYFSYDVKMKEKGDIPEGYSVSREKKERFSLILESASTNQTSMYLCASKGPLEEYFGPGTRLTVT.